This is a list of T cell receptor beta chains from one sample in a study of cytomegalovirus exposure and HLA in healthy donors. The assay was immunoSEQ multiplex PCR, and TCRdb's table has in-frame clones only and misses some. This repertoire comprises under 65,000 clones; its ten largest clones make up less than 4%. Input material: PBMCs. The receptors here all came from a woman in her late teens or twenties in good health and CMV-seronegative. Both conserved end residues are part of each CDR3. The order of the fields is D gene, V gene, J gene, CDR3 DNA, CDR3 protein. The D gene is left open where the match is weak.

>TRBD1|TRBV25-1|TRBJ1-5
TGTGCCAGCAGTGAGCTGACCGGGACAGGGCGCAATCAGCCCCAGCATTTT
CASSELTGTGRNQPQHF
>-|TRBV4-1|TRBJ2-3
TGCGCCAGCAGCCGGGGAAGGGGAGGTGGAGATACGCAGTATTTT
CASSRGRGGGDTQYF
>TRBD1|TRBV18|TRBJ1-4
TGTGCCAGCTCTCCTGGACAGGTCTTTACTGCAACTAATGAAAAACTGTTTTTT
CASSPGQVFTATNEKLFF
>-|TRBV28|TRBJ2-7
TGTGCCAGCACCCTGGCAGGGATTACCTACGAGCAGTACTTC
CASTLAGITYEQYF
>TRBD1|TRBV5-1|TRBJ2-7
TGCGCCAGCAGCTACGGGACAGACTCCTACGAGCAGTACTTC
CASSYGTDSYEQYF
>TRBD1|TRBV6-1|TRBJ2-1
TGTGCCAGCAGCTCAGGGGGAAGATACAATGAGCAGTTCTTC
CASSSGGRYNEQFF
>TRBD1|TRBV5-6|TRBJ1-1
TGTGCCAGCAGCTTTACAGGGGGTGACACTGAAGCTTTCTTT
CASSFTGGDTEAFF
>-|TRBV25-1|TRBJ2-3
TGTGCCAGCAGTGAATGGCCAACAGATACGCAGTATTTT
CASSEWPTDTQYF
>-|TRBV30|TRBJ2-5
TGTGCCTGGAGTGTAATGGTGCGTCTTATAGAGACCCAGTACTTC
CAWSVMVRLIETQYF
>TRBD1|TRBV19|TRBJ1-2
TGTGCCAGTAGACAGGGGATCTCTGGCTACACCTTC
CASRQGISGYTF
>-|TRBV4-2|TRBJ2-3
TGTGCCAGCAGCCAGACGACTAGTATGGCAGATACGCAGTATTTT
CASSQTTSMADTQYF